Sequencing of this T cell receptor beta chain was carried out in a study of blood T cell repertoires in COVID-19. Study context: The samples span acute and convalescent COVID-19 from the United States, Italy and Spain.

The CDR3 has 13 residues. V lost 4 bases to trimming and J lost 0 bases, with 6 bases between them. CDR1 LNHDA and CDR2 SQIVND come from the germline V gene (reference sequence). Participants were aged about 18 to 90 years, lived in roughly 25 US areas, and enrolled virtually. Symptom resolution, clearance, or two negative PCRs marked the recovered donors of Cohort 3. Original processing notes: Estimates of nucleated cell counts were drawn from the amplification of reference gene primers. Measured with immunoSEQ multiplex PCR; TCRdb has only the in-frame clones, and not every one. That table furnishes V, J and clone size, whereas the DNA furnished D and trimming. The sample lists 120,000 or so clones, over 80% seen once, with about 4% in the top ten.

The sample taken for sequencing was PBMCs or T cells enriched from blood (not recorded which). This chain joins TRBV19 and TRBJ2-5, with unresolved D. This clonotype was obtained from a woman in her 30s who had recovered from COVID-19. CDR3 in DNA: TGTGCCAGTAGTAGGAGCAACCAAGAGACCCAGTACTTC. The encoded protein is CASSRSNQETQYF.